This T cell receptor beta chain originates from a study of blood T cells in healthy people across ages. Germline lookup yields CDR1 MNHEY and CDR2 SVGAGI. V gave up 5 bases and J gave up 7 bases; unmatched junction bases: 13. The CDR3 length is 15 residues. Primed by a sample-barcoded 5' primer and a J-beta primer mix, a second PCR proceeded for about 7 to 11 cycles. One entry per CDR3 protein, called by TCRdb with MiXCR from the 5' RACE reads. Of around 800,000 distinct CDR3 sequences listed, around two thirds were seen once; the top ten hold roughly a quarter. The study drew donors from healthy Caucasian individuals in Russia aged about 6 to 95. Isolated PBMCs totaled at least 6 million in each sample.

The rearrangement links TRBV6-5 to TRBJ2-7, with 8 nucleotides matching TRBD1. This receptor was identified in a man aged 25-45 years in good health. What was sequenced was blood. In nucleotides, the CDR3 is TGTGCCAGCAGTCGCCCAAGGACAGGGTACAATGAGCAGTACTTC. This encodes CASSRPRTGYNEQYF.